The 30 T cell receptor beta chains in this list originate from one sample, sequenced in a study of TIL therapy for anti-PD-1-resistant metastatic lung cancer. Sequencing used immunoSEQ v3. Data came from immunoSEQ multiplex PCR; TCRdb stores just in-frame clones and leaves some out. Among roughly 20,000 clones, 83% were seen once, and the ten largest hold over 2%. The sample's time point: pre-treatment sample, taken before nivolumab and TIL therapy. The sample consisted of blood, taken at baseline. Every receptor here comes from a person between 30 and 80 years old with non-small cell lung cancer.

This chain connects TRBV28 to TRBJ1-5, with 8 bases identical to TRBD1. Per germline, CDR1 MDHEN and CDR2 SYDVKM. V lost 6 bases, J lost 5 bases, and 6 bases stayed unmatched. The CDR3 runs to 14 residues. CDR3 sequence: CASSPGTGHQPQHF. Written as DNA, the CDR3 is TGTGCCAGCAGCCCCGGGACAGGACATCAGCCCCAGCATTTT.

In DNA form, the CDR3 reads TGTGCCAGCAGCCGGGAGGGGGGACGGGCTAACTATGGCTACACCTTC. It is translated as CASSREGGRANYGYTF. The chain links TRBV7-2 to TRBJ1-2, with TRBD1 as a possible D gene (6 bases). With 5 bases removed from V and 0 bases from J, the gap between germline ends came to 16 bases. Germline loops: CDR1 SGHTA, CDR2 FQGNSA. The length of the CDR3 is 16 residues.

In this sample, this clone turned up once. The chain has TRBV10-3 and TRBJ2-2, with 10 nucleotides matching TRBD2. Germline-derived CDR1 and CDR2 are ENHRY and SYGVKD. The trim removed 11 bases at V and 1 base at J, leaving 4 bases unmatched. The CDR3 covers 14 residues. The CDR3 reads CAVKREGNTGELFF. The CDR3, as DNA: TGTGCCGTCAAGCGGGAGGGGAACACCGGGGAGCTGTTTTTT.

CDR3 nucleotides: TGTGCCAGCAGCTCCCAGGTGGGGTGGGAGACCCAGTACTTC. Its translation: CASSSQVGWETQYF. The chain employs TRBV7-2 and TRBJ2-5; D is ambiguous. V was pared by 4 bases and J by 5 bases, with 14 bases between. The CDR3 runs to 14 residues. CDR1 SGHTA and CDR2 FQGNSA come from the germline V gene. Full variable domain (outside the CDR3, taken from reference TRBV7-2 and TRBJ2-5): GAGVSQSPSNKVTEKGKDVELRCDPISGHTALYWYRQSLGQGLEFLIYFQGNSAPDKSGLPSDRFSAERTGGSVSTLTIQRTQQEDSAVYLCASSSQVGWETQYFGPGTRLLVL.

This clone was seen once. V gene TRBV28 combines with J gene TRBJ2-7; 7 bases map to TRBD2. V trimming: 5 bases; J trimming: 0 bases; junction bases outside the gene matches: 7. The CDR3 loop spans 15 amino acids. The germline gives CDR1 MDHEN, CDR2 SYDVKM. The CDR3 bases are TGTGCCAGCAGTCGACCCGCTAGCGGCTCCTACGAGCAGTACTTC. As protein: CASSRPASGSYEQYF.

This rearrangement joins TRBV7-2 to TRBJ1-5, with D possibly matching TRBD1 (5 bases). The germline gives CDR1 SGHTA, CDR2 FQGNSA. With 0 bases removed from V and 3 bases from J, the gap between germline ends came to 9 bases. The CDR3 is made up of 15 amino acids. CDR3 residues: CASSLAGGPNQPQHF. In DNA form, the CDR3 reads TGTGCCAGCAGCTTAGCCGGGGGTCCCAATCAGCCCCAGCATTTT.

The V gene is TRBV7-2, the J gene TRBJ2-7, with TRBD1 matching 7 bases. Germline V gene data show CDR1 as SGHTA and CDR2 as FQGNSA. The CDR3 is 14 amino acids. Trimming cost V 5 bases and J 3 bases; bases outside gene matches: 7. CDR3 in amino acids: CASSPTGSIYEQYF. As DNA, the CDR3 is TGTGCCAGCAGCCCGACAGGGTCGATCTACGAGCAGTACTTC. The whole variable domain, filled in from reference TRBV7-2 and TRBJ2-7, reads GAGVSQSPSNKVTEKGKDVELRCDPISGHTALYWYRQSLGQGLEFLIYFQGNSAPDKSGLPSDRFSAERTGGSVSTLTIQRTQQEDSAVYLCASSPTGSIYEQYFGPGTRLTVT.

The V and J genes are TRBV19 and TRBJ2-5, with D perhaps matching TRBD1 (6 bases). The end of the DNA aligns better with TRBJ2-7, so the J call may be wrong. Germline lookup yields CDR1 LNHDA and CDR2 SQIVND (reference sequence). The CDR3 totals 12 residues. CDR3 residues: CATGDTAYEQYF. CDR3 DNA: TGTGCCACCGGGGACACGGCCTACGAGCAGTACTTC.

This clone has only a few counts. The V gene is TRBV19, the J gene TRBJ2-7; D may be TRBD1 (6 bases). The V gene's germline CDR1 is LNHDA and CDR2 SQIVND (reference sequence). This CDR3 is 15 amino acids long. V was clipped by 4 bases and J by 3 bases, with 16 bases between them. The CDR3 region has the DNA TGTGCCAGTAGTAGCCAGTTGGGGGCTGACTACGAGCAGTACTTC. Residues: CASSSQLGADYEQYF.

The chain has TRBV2 and TRBJ1-4; D ambiguous. The V and J ends lost 5 bases and 7 bases respectively, with 8 bases between them. Germline CDR1 reads SNHLY; CDR2 reads FYNNEI. The CDR3 consists of 12 residues. The CDR3 nucleotides are TGTGCCAGCAGTTCCTGGGTTGAAAAACTGTTTTTT. The encoded protein is CASSSWVEKLFF.

This rearrangement joins TRBV5-4 to TRBJ1-4; tentatively, D is TRBD1 (6 bases). The CDR3 is made up of 16 amino acids. Germline V gives CDR1 SGHNT, CDR2 YYREEE (reference sequence). Trimming removed 1 base at V and 2 bases at J, with 12 bases between. CDR3 sequence: CASSLQGSGTNEKLFF. Written as DNA, the CDR3 is TGTGCCAGCAGCTTGCAGGGGTCGGGGACTAATGAAAAACTGTTTTTT. The whole variable domain, remainder taken from reference TRBV5-4 and TRBJ1-4, is ETGVTQSPTHLIKTRGQQVTLRCSSQSGHNTVSWYQQALGQGPQFIFQYYREEENGRGNFPPRFSGLQFPNYSSELNVNALELDDSALYLCASSLQGSGTNEKLFFGSGTQLSVL.

The chain combines TRBV30 with TRBJ1-2; TRBD1 matches 12 bases. Germline V gene lookup returns CDR1 GTSNPN and CDR2 SVGIG (reference sequence). The CDR3 totals 16 residues. With V trimmed by 2 bases and J by 6 bases, 10 bases remained unmatched. The DNA of the CDR3 is TGTGCCTGGAGTCTCAAAGGGACAGGGGGCGTGAATGGCTACACCTTC. Protein product: CAWSLKGTGGVNGYTF.

The DNA for the CDR3 is TGTGCCAGCAGGTATAGGAGTCAAGGCTATGGCTACACCTTC. Translation gives CASRYRSQGYGYTF. The chain employs TRBV2 and TRBJ1-2; D is unresolved. V lost 6 bases to trimming and J lost 4 bases, with 15 bases between them. The CDR3 spans 14 residues. Looked up from germline, CDR1 is SNHLY and CDR2 is FYNNEI. Full variable domain (outside the CDR3, taken from reference TRBV2 and TRBJ1-2): EPEVTQTPSHQVTQMGQEVILRCVPISNHLYFYWYRQILGQKVEFLVSFYNNEISEKSEIFDDQFSVERPDGSNFTLKIRSTKLEDSAMYFCASRYRSQGYGYTFGSGTRLTVV.

This clone was detected a few times. The V and J genes are TRBV28 and TRBJ1-6; tentatively, D is TRBD1 (6 bases). The CDR3 totals 15 residues. V was trimmed by 7 bases and J by 8 bases, leaving 18 bases between them. CDR1 MDHEN and CDR2 SYDVKM come from the germline V gene. DNA of the CDR3: TGTGCCAGCACCTCCCCTGCAGGGGACTATTCACCCCTCCACTTT. It codes for CASTSPAGDYSPLHF.

J is TRBJ2-7 and V is TRBV9; D is ambiguous. V lost 0 bases to trimming and J lost 6 bases, with 13 bases between them. CDR3 length: 14 amino acids. The V gene's germline CDR1 is SGDLS and CDR2 YYNGEE. Written as DNA, the CDR3 is TGTGCCAGCAGCGTAGGGTGGGCGTCGGTCGAGCAGTACTTC. Translation: CASSVGWASVEQYF.

This rearrangement joins TRBV7-2 to TRBJ2-4; no clear D. This CDR3 has 16 amino acids. The germline V gene encodes CDR1 SGHTA and CDR2 FQGNSA. V gave up 5 bases and J gave up 1 base, with 15 bases separating them. This chain's CDR3 is CASSPLPSAAKNIQYF. The DNA for the CDR3 is TGTGCCAGCAGCCCGCTCCCCTCAGCGGCCAAAAACATTCAGTACTTC.

By its share, this clone is medium-sized (0.01 to 0.1%). This sequence joins TRBV25-1 and TRBJ1-2, with 10 bases lining up with TRBD1. The CDR3 is 14 amino acids. Germline V gene sequence: CDR1 MGHDK, CDR2 SYGVNS. V lost 9 bases, J lost 3 bases, and 7 bases stayed unmatched. The CDR3 coding sequence is TGTGCCAGTGCGATGGGGACAGGGGACTATGGCTACACCTTC. Its protein product is CASAMGTGDYGYTF.

This rearrangement joins TRBV5-1 to TRBJ1-2; no definite D call. Trimming left V 0 bases short and J 4 bases short, with 7 bases between. Germline CDR1 reads SGHRS; CDR2 reads YFSETQ. CDR3 length: 13 amino acids. This chain's CDR3 is CASSLDVGYGYTF. DNA of the CDR3: TGCGCCAGCAGCTTGGATGTAGGCTATGGCTACACCTTC.

The genes are TRBV7-9 and TRBJ2-3, with D perhaps assigned TRBD1 or TRBD2 (5 bases each). The germline V and J ends were trimmed by 4 bases and 2 bases, with 13 bases remaining between them. The CDR3 runs 15 residues. Germline values: CDR1 SEHNR, CDR2 FQNEAQ (reference sequence). The CDR3 loop is CASSWGPLLTDTQYF. CDR3 in DNA: TGTGCCAGCAGCTGGGGACCGCTACTCACAGATACGCAGTATTTT.

This chain uses TRBV9 with TRBJ2-7, with a tentative D call TRBD1 (5 bases). With 0 bases removed from V and 2 bases from J, the gap between germline ends came to 9 bases. Germline values: CDR1 SGDLS, CDR2 YYNGEE. This CDR3 is 14 amino acids long. CDR3 loop: CASSVAQDPYEQYF. The DNA of the CDR3 is TGTGCCAGCAGCGTAGCACAGGACCCCTACGAGCAGTACTTC. Full variable domain (missing parts from reference TRBV9 and TRBJ2-7): DSGVTQTPKHLITATGQRVTLRCSPRSGDLSVYWYQQSLDQGLQFLIQYYNGEERAKGNILERFSAQQFPDLHSELNLSSLELGDSALYFCASSVAQDPYEQYFGPGTRLTVT.

This chain joins TRBV28 and TRBJ2-7, with D possibly called TRBD1 or TRBD2 (6 bases each). Between the trimmed V and J ends, which lost 7 bases and 2 bases, there was a span of 15 bases. The length of the CDR3 is 14 residues. CDR1 and CDR2 (germline): MDHEN, SYDVKM. CDR3 region: CASTQGGYTYEQYF. The CDR3 DNA is TGTGCCAGCACCCAAGGGGGGTACACCTACGAGCAGTACTTC.

V is TRBV30 and J is TRBJ2-1; 7 bases fit TRBD1. J lost 1 base, V lost 2 bases, and 2 bases had no gene match. Germline V gene sequence: CDR1 GTSNPN, CDR2 SVGIG (reference sequence). This CDR3 contains 14 residues. CDR3: CAWSTQGSYNEQFF. In nucleotides, the CDR3 is TGTGCCTGGAGTACACAGGGGTCCTACAATGAGCAGTTCTTC.

The J gene is TRBJ2-3, the V gene TRBV29-1; perhaps TRBD2 as D (6 bases). The CDR3 has 17 amino acids. The V end was cut by 3 bases, the J end by 1 base, with 20 bases between. Germline V gene data show CDR1 as SQVTM and CDR2 as ANQGSEA. The CDR3 protein is CSVDGLAQHKGTDTQYF. The CDR3 bases are TGCAGCGTTGATGGCCTAGCGCAACATAAAGGCACAGATACGCAGTATTTT.

This clone was detected only a few times. The J gene is TRBJ1-6, the V gene TRBV4-2; D remains ambiguous. Trimming pared 3 bases from V and 7 bases from J, leaving 1 base between. The V gene's germline CDR1 is LGHNA and CDR2 YNFKEQ. The CDR3 is 11 residues long. The CDR3 sequence is CASSQNSPLHF. CDR3 nucleotides: TGTGCCAGCAGCCAGAATTCACCCCTCCACTTT.

The V and J genes are TRBV5-4 and TRBJ2-7; the match to TRBD2 covers 14 bases. CDR1 and CDR2 from the germline V gene are SGHNT and YYREEE (reference sequence). This CDR3 region has 16 residues. Trimming removed 0 bases from V and 3 bases from J; junction bases left unmatched: 2. CDR3 residues: CASSLGLAGGSYEQYF. CDR3 bases: TGTGCCAGCAGCTTGGGACTAGCGGGGGGGAGCTACGAGCAGTACTTC.

The V call is TRBV7-3, the J call TRBJ2-7; 11 bases agree with TRBD1. The germline V gene encodes CDR1 SGHTA and CDR2 FQGTGA. The CDR3 runs to 14 residues. Germline trimming cut 3 bases from V and 5 bases from J; bases unmatched to any gene: 3. CDR3 DNA: TGTGCCAGCAGCTTGGGACAGGGGGGTGACGAGCAGTACTTC. Protein product: CASSLGQGGDEQYF.

This clone has a single count. The rearrangement uses TRBV10-3 and TRBJ1-2, with TRBD1 identical over 8 bases. The CDR3 runs to 17 residues. The germline V gene has CDR1 ENHRY and CDR2 SYGVKD. After removal of 7 bases from V and 4 bases from J, the junction contained 17 bases not matched to a gene. DNA for the CDR3: TGTGCCATCAAGACAGGGGTTTTTTATGGGCCAGGCTATGGCTACACCTTC. It specifies CAIKTGVFYGPGYGYTF.

The V and J genes are TRBV7-2 and TRBJ2-5; the D gene is possibly TRBD2 (5 bases). The CDR3 length is 13 residues. The germline V gene encodes CDR1 SGHTA and CDR2 FQGNSA. Deletions cut 2 bases from V and 3 bases from J, with 7 bases between. CDR3 bases: TGTGCCAGCAGCTTACAAGCGGAAGAGACCCAGTACTTC. Translation: CASSLQAEETQYF.

The rearrangement joins TRBV5-1 to TRBJ1-2; TRBD1 matches at 7 bases. The CDR3 sequence is 14 residues long. The germline V gene has CDR1 SGHRS and CDR2 YFSETQ. V lost 0 bases to trimming and J lost 4 bases; unmatched junction nucleotides: 3. CDR3 sequence reads: CASSLGDSIYGYTF. DNA for the CDR3: TGCGCCAGCAGCTTGGGGGACAGCATCTATGGCTACACCTTC.

V and J are TRBV19 and TRBJ2-7, with 7 positions matching TRBD2. The length of the CDR3 is 13 residues. Looked up from germline, CDR1 is LNHDA and CDR2 is SQIVND (reference sequence). Losses at the gene ends were 7 bases for V and 1 base for J; bases not matched to a gene: 4. The CDR3 protein is CASNQRGSYEQYF. The CDR3 region has the DNA TGTGCCAGTAATCAGCGGGGATCCTACGAGCAGTACTTC.